This is a list of T cell receptor beta chains from one sample in a study of T cell responses to AZD1222 COVID-19 vaccine. Some clones are missing from TCRdb's copy, which holds only in-frame ones; the method was immunoSEQ multiplex PCR. The sample has around 80,000 clones; 88% are singletons. The sample was peripheral blood, taken on day 0 of AZD1222 vaccination. These TCRs come from an adult in good health. Both conserved end residues are part of each CDR3. A D gene is named only where the DNA matches it firmly. A clone size is listed for some rows: how often the clone was seen (once, few, many), or a class if it is expanded.

d_call	clone_size	v_call	j_call	cdr3_nt	cdr3_aa
.	.	TRBV5-1	TRBJ2-2	TGCGCCAGCAGCTTGGCGCAGGGGCGAAGCACCGGGGAGCTGTTTTTT	CASSLAQGRSTGELFF
TRBD2	.	TRBV6-4	TRBJ2-3	TGTGCCAGCAGGGACCGGGGGGCAGATACGCAGTATTTT	CASRDRGADTQYF
.	few	TRBV12-3/TRBV12-4	TRBJ2-1	TGTGCCAGCAGTCCGCTTTTCTACAATGAGCAGTTCTTC	CASSPLFYNEQFF
TRBD2	.	TRBV6-5	TRBJ2-5	TGTGCCAGCAGTTTCCGGACTAGTCCGAGGGAGACCCAGTACTTC	CASSFRTSPRETQYF
TRBD2	.	TRBV3-1/TRBV3-2	TRBJ2-1	TGTGCCAGCAGCCCCGAACTAGCGGGGCGCGATGAGCAGTTCTTC	CASSPELAGRDEQFF
TRBD2	.	TRBV4-1	TRBJ2-5	TGCGCCAGCTCCCGACTAGCGGGGGTGGAGACCCAGTACTTC	CASSRLAGVETQYF
TRBD2	.	TRBV9	TRBJ2-1	TGTGCCAGCAGCCCCGGACTAGCTAAGGATGAGCAGTTCTTC	CASSPGLAKDEQFF
.	.	TRBV15	TRBJ2-4	TGTGCCACCAGCAGAGGAAGGGGATTGAACATTCAGTACTTC	CATSRGRGLNIQYF
TRBD1	medium-sized	TRBV27	TRBJ1-6	TGTGCCAGCAGTCATACCGGGACAGGGGGCGGGAATTCACCCCTCCACTTT	CASSHTGTGGGNSPLHF
.	.	TRBV7-8	TRBJ2-2	TGTGCCAGCAGCCCTACTGGGGGGAACACCGGGGAGCTGTTTTTT	CASSPTGGNTGELFF
.	.	TRBV5-1	TRBJ2-5	TGCGCCAGCAGCTTGGCTCAGTACCAAGAGACCCAGTACTTC	CASSLAQYQETQYF
.	once	TRBV7-2	TRBJ2-1	TGTGCCAGCAGCCATATAGCGGCTAGCTCCTACAATGAGCAGTTCTTC	CASSHIAASSYNEQFF
.	.	TRBV19	TRBJ1-2	TGTGCCAGTAGTATAACGGGTCCCCCCGGCAGCTACACCTTC	CASSITGPPGSYTF
.	.	TRBV4-1	TRBJ2-3	TGCGCCAGCAGCTCCCCTGGGCCCGATACGCAGTATTTT	CASSSPGPDTQYF
.	.	TRBV24-1	TRBJ2-1	TGTGCCACCAGTGATCCGATCCGAGCCCCTAATGAGCAGTTCTTC	CATSDPIRAPNEQFF
.	.	TRBV18	TRBJ1-4	TGTGCCAGCTCACCAGACAGGGAAAAACTGTTTTTT	CASSPDREKLFF
.	.	TRBV18	TRBJ2-1	TGTGCCAGCTCACCCGGGACCCGGGGCATCAATGAGCAGTTCTTC	CASSPGTRGINEQFF
TRBD1	.	TRBV12-5	TRBJ2-1	TGTGCTAGTAGACAGGGGGCTTACAATGAGCAGTTCTTC	CASRQGAYNEQFF
.	.	TRBV5-6	TRBJ1-1	TGTGCCAGCAGCTTGTTTGGCAGGGAGAACACTGAAGCTTTCTTT	CASSLFGRENTEAFF
.	.	TRBV7-8	TRBJ1-1	TGTGCCAGCAGCTTAGATCTGTTTTTCTTGGCTCGAGGCACTGAAGCTTTCTTT	CASSLDLFFLARGTEAFF
TRBD1	.	TRBV19	TRBJ1-2	TGTGCCAGTAGCTCTAGGGGGCGTTATGGCTACACCTTC	CASSSRGRYGYTF
TRBD1	.	TRBV11-2	TRBJ2-3	TGTGCCAGCAGCCTAGGGACAGGGCGCACAGATACGCAGTATTTT	CASSLGTGRTDTQYF
.	few	TRBV5-4	TRBJ1-1	TGTGCCAGCAGCTTGTGGGGTGCGGAAGCTTTCTTT	CASSLWGAEAFF
.	.	TRBV29-1	TRBJ1-4	TGCAGCGGGGGGGAGTATGAAAAACTGTTTTTT	CSGGEYEKLFF
TRBD2	.	TRBV18	TRBJ2-1	TGTGCCAGCTCACCACCAACAGGACTAGCGGGCAATGAGCAGTTCTTC	CASSPPTGLAGNEQFF
.	.	TRBV27	TRBJ2-7	TGTGCCAGCAGTTTATCAGGGTCCTACGAGCAGTACTTC	CASSLSGSYEQYF
.	.	TRBV10-3	TRBJ2-7	TGTGCCATCAGGGAGGCCTACGAGCAGTACTTC	CAIREAYEQYF
TRBD1	.	TRBV19	TRBJ1-4	TGTGCCAGTCGCCCAGGGGGGAGTGGAGAAAAACTGTTTTTT	CASRPGGSGEKLFF
.	few	TRBV7-9	TRBJ1-5	TGTGCCAGCAGCTCGACCCGGACAGAGAATCAGCCCCAGCATTTT	CASSSTRTENQPQHF
TRBD2	.	TRBV28	TRBJ2-5	TGTGCCAGCAGTTACGGGGGGATTGAGGCCCAGTACTTC	CASSYGGIEAQYF
.	.	TRBV2	TRBJ1-4	TGTGCCAGCACTCCGAGGGCCGTGGGGTCCAATGAAAAACTGTTTTTT	CASTPRAVGSNEKLFF
.	.	TRBV21-1	TRBJ2-1	TGTGCCAGCAGCAAGAAGTATGAGCAGTTCTTC	CASSKKYEQFF
TRBD1	.	TRBV7-9	TRBJ1-5	TGTGCCAGCAGCTCGACAGGGAATCAGCCCCAGCATTTT	CASSSTGNQPQHF
.	.	TRBV6-5	TRBJ1-4	TGTGCCAGCAGTCTCGGAGAGCCTAATGAAAAACTGTTTTTT	CASSLGEPNEKLFF
TRBD2	.	TRBV30	TRBJ2-1	TGTGCCTGGACCCGAGGGACTAGCGGGCCTAATGAGCAGTTCTTC	CAWTRGTSGPNEQFF
.	.	TRBV6-2/TRBV6-3	TRBJ2-3	TGTGCCAGCAGTTACTCTCTAAGGGATACGCAGTATTTT	CASSYSLRDTQYF
.	.	TRBV19	TRBJ2-3	TGTGCCTGTTGTCCACGACAGGGAGGTGACGATACGCAGTATTTT	CACCPRQGGDDTQYF
.	.	TRBV7-9	TRBJ2-5	TGTGCCAGCAGCCAAGGTGGAGAGACCCAGTACTTC	CASSQGGETQYF
.	.	TRBV7-2	TRBJ2-5	TGTGCCAGCAGCTTAGCCTGGGGGTCGGAGACCCAGTACTTC	CASSLAWGSETQYF
.	once	TRBV6-1	TRBJ2-3	TGTGCCAGCAGTGAACGCGGGGTTCCCAGTAGCACAGATACGCAGTATTTT	CASSERGVPSSTDTQYF
TRBD1	.	TRBV2	TRBJ1-5	TGTGCCAGCAGTGGGACAGGGGGCCATCAGCCCCAGCATTTT	CASSGTGGHQPQHF
.	.	TRBV9	TRBJ1-2	TGTGCCAGCAGCGTAGAGGGCTCCTTCGGCGGCTACACCTTC	CASSVEGSFGGYTF
TRBD2	.	TRBV29-1	TRBJ2-7	TGCAGCGTTGCGACTAGCGGAACCTACGAGCAGTACTTC	CSVATSGTYEQYF
TRBD1	once	TRBV28	TRBJ2-3	TGTGCCAGCAGTGATAGACAGGGCTGGACAGATACGCAGTATTTT	CASSDRQGWTDTQYF
.	once	TRBV12-3/TRBV12-4	TRBJ1-2	TGTGCCAGCAGTTTGAGTGGGGGAGGCTACACCTTC	CASSLSGGGYTF
.	.	TRBV5-1	TRBJ1-2	TGCGCCAGCAGTAGGACAGCCCTTCGGGGCTACACCTTC	CASSRTALRGYTF
.	.	TRBV7-6	TRBJ2-4	TGTGCCAGCAGAGGAGATGGGTCTCAGTACTTC	CASRGDGSQYF
TRBD2	.	TRBV19	TRBJ2-2	TGTGCCAGTAGTCGTAGCGGGGGTGCCGGGGAGCTGTTTTTT	CASSRSGGAGELFF
.	.	TRBV30	TRBJ2-7	TGTGCCTGGAGCGGTAGCAGGGCCTACGAGCAGTACTTC	CAWSGSRAYEQYF
.	.	TRBV6-5	TRBJ1-2	TGTGCCAGCAGTTACTCTGGGGCTAACTATGGCTACACCTTC	CASSYSGANYGYTF
TRBD1	.	TRBV10-1	TRBJ1-2	TGCGCCAGCAGTGAGCGGACAGGGTCAACTGATGGCTACACCTTC	CASSERTGSTDGYTF
TRBD1	few	TRBV24-1	TRBJ2-3	TGTGCCACCAGTGATCGGACAGGGGGTCTAGATACGCAGTATTTT	CATSDRTGGLDTQYF
.	.	TRBV5-4	TRBJ2-5	TGTGCCAGCAGCCAGGACAGTATACGGACCCAGTACTTC	CASSQDSIRTQYF
.	.	TRBV9	TRBJ2-3	TGTGCCAGCAGCAAAGGAGTCGGCCCCACAGATACGCAGTATTTT	CASSKGVGPTDTQYF
TRBD1	.	TRBV5-1	TRBJ1-1	TGCGCCAGCAGCTGGGGACAGGGGGGCACTGAAGCTTTCTTT	CASSWGQGGTEAFF